Listed here are 28 T cell receptor beta chains from one sample, sequenced in a study of control samples from healthy donors and cancer patients. Method: immunoSEQ multiplex PCR; TCRdb's copy keeps in-frame clones and lacks some. This table holds about 200,000 clones, 90% to 95% found once. The sample taken for sequencing was blood. These receptors originate from a man aged 25 to 40 in good health.

This clone was counted once. The rearrangement uses TRBV7-8 and TRBJ2-1; D possibly corresponds to TRBD1 (6 bases). Trimming took 3 bases from V and 8 from J, leaving 17 bases between them. Germline V gene lookup returns CDR1 SGHVS and CDR2 FQNEAQ. This CDR3 contains 15 residues. The CDR3 is CASSFSPGVRDEQFF. DNA of the CDR3: TGTGCCAGCAGCTTCAGTCCAGGGGTTCGGGATGAGCAGTTCTTC.

V usage is TRBV24-1 and J usage is TRBJ2-1, with 13 bases that match TRBD2. The CDR3 consists of 14 residues. With 7 bases clipped from V and 8 bases from J, the junction kept 4 bases outside the gene matches. Germline CDR1 and CDR2: KGHDR and SFDVKD. The CDR3 region is CATRGLAGVDEQFF. The CDR3 nucleotides read TGTGCCACCAGAGGACTAGCGGGGGTGGATGAGCAGTTCTTC.

The chain employs TRBV28 and TRBJ2-1; D not certain. The CDR3 is 15 residues long. V dropped 2 bases and J dropped 6 bases, with 14 bases sitting between them. Germline-derived CDR1 and CDR2 are MDHEN and SYDVKM. The CDR3 bases are TGTGCCAGCAGTTTAATAACTACCAGACGCAATGAGCAGTTCTTC. Protein: CASSLITTRRNEQFF.

Comment on this clone: Other DNA sequences in this specimen translate into the identical CDR3. This sequence joins TRBV19 and TRBJ1-5, with unresolved D. CDR1 is LNHDA and CDR2 is SQIVND in the germline V gene (reference sequence). Trimming cost V 3 bases and J 0 bases, with 6 bases left between them. The CDR3 has 14 amino acids. CDR3 amino acids: CASSIRDSNQPQHF. CDR3 nucleotides: TGTGCCAGTAGTATTAGGGATAGCAATCAGCCCCAGCATTTT.

This chain joins TRBV2 and TRBJ1-2; TRBD1 agrees at 7 bases. The length of the CDR3 is 15 residues. Trimming at V came to 7 bases and at J to 0 bases, leaving 8 bases not matched to a gene. CDR1 SNHLY and CDR2 FYNNEI come from the germline V gene. CDR3 coding DNA: TGTGCCAGCAAAGAGCGTGGGACAGCTAACTATGGCTACACCTTC. Its translation is CASKERGTANYGYTF.

V and J are TRBV7-9 and TRBJ2-1; D possibly corresponds to TRBD1 (6 bases). CDR3 size: 15 residues. Trimming pared 1 base from V and 3 bases from J, leaving 10 bases between. Germline V lookup: CDR1 SEHNR, CDR2 FQNEAQ (reference sequence). This CDR3 is CASSLGTGNYNEQFF. CDR3 bases: TGTGCCAGCAGCTTAGGAACAGGGAACTACAATGAGCAGTTCTTC.

V gene TRBV12-3 or TRBV12-4 combines with J gene TRBJ2-7, with a possible D match to TRBD2 (6 bases). V lost 7 bases to trimming and J lost 7 bases, with 17 bases between them. The CDR3 length is 13 residues. The CDR3 DNA reads TGTGCCAGCACCACATGGGGGAGCGGGGAGCAGTACTTC. It codes for CASTTWGSGEQYF.

The genes are TRBV6-2 or TRBV6-3 and TRBJ1-5; the D gene is possibly TRBD1 (6 bases). Per the germline V gene, CDR1 is MNHEY and CDR2 is SVGEGT. The length of the CDR3 is 16 residues. Deletions cut 2 bases from V and 0 bases from J, with 11 bases between. CDR3: CASSYAGQYSNQPQHF. The DNA for the CDR3 is TGTGCCAGCAGTTACGCAGGACAGTATAGCAATCAGCCCCAGCATTTT.

In this sample, this clone turned up once. The genes are TRBV14 and TRBJ1-1; 9 positions agree with TRBD1. Germline values: CDR1 SGHDN, CDR2 FVKESK. V lost 2 bases, J lost 4 bases, and 5 bases stayed unmatched. The length of the CDR3 is 15 residues. In DNA, the CDR3 is TGTGCCAGCAGCCAACACAGGGGGCGGATCACTGAAGCTTTCTTT. This gives the protein CASSQHRGRITEAFF.

This chain joins TRBV2 and TRBJ2-2, with 10 bases aligning to TRBD2. The V gene's germline CDR1 is SNHLY and CDR2 FYNNEI. The CDR3 is made up of 18 amino acids. The V and J ends lost 2 bases and 0 bases, in that order; junction bases with no gene match: 6. The CDR3 is CASSESGGAFPNTGELFF. The CDR3 bases are TGTGCCAGCAGTGAAAGCGGGGGGGCTTTCCCGAACACCGGGGAGCTGTTTTTT.

This sequence joins TRBV7-9 and TRBJ1-1; the match to TRBD1 covers 8 bases. Germline CDR1 SEHNR, CDR2 FQNEAQ (reference sequence). The CDR3 loop spans 14 amino acids. V gave up 5 bases and J gave up 0 bases; unmatched junction bases: 2. CDR3 nucleotides: TGTGCCAGCAGCCAGACAGGGGTGAACACTGAAGCTTTCTTT. It translates to CASSQTGVNTEAFF.

V usage is TRBV2 and J usage is TRBJ1-5, with TRBD1 as a possible D gene (5 bases). Trimming removed 7 bases at V and 4 bases at J, with 14 bases between. The CDR3 runs 14 residues. Germline CDR1 reads SNHLY; CDR2 reads FYNNEI. The CDR3 is CASTAGHTNQPQHF. CDR3 coding DNA: TGTGCCAGCACTGCAGGACACACGAATCAGCCCCAGCATTTT.

The rearrangement joins TRBV5-6 to TRBJ1-3; possibly TRBD1 for D (5 bases). The CDR3 length is 17 residues. The V end was cut by 3 bases, the J end by 5 bases, with 21 bases between. Germline V gene sequence: CDR1 SGHDT, CDR2 YYEEEE. CDR3 residues: CASSSPAPDRARNTIYF. Here the CDR3 DNA reads TGTGCCAGCAGCTCCCCGGCCCCTGACAGAGCGCGAAACACCATATATTTT.

A few counts support this clone. The V and J genes are TRBV6-4 and TRBJ2-1; 14 bases are a match to TRBD2. This CDR3 spans 14 amino acids. The germline V gene has CDR1 MRHNA and CDR2 SNTAGT. J gave up 10 bases and V 6 bases, and 5 bases lay outside the gene matches. The CDR3 nucleotides are TGTGCCAGCAGCTGGACTAGCGGGGGGCCAGAGCAGTTCTTC. It codes for CASSWTSGGPEQFF.

This clone was seen a few times. The chain carries TRBV7-3 and TRBJ2-3; 11 bases align to TRBD2. The junction had 5 bases not matched to a gene; V was cut back by 4 bases and J by 5 bases. Germline loops: CDR1 SGHTA, CDR2 FQGTGA. The CDR3 totals 15 residues. The CDR3 DNA sequence: TGTGCCAGCAGCTCGTTAGCGGGGGGGCAAGATACGCAGTATTTT. It is translated as CASSSLAGGQDTQYF.

The chain recombines TRBV6-6 with TRBJ1-2, with a weak D call TRBD1 (5 bases). V was cut by 4 bases and J by 4 bases, with 13 bases left in between. CDR1 is MNHNY and CDR2 is SVGAGI in the germline V gene (reference sequence). CDR3 size: 14 residues. CDR3 sequence reads: CASSFAGTGYGYTF. DNA for the CDR3: TGTGCCAGCAGTTTCGCCGGGACCGGCTATGGCTACACCTTC.

This rearrangement joins TRBV28 to TRBJ1-2; no clear D. Germline values: CDR1 MDHEN, CDR2 SYDVKM. The V end lost 3 bases, the J end lost 4 bases, and 6 bases lay between the germline ends. This CDR3 comprises 12 residues. DNA of the CDR3: TGTGCCAGCAGTTTCATCAGCTATGGCTACACCTTC. Its protein product is CASSFISYGYTF.

V is TRBV6-6 and J is TRBJ1-5; D ambiguous. V was pared by 8 bases and J by 1 base, with 9 bases between. The CDR3 spans 13 residues. Looked up from germline, CDR1 is MNHNY and CDR2 is SVGAGI (reference sequence). As DNA, the CDR3 is TGTGCCAGCTCCCCGTCGAGCAATCAGCCCCAGCATTTT. Translating it yields CASSPSSNQPQHF.

In its sample, this clone was seen a few times. The chain joins TRBV5-4 to TRBJ1-2, with TRBD1 matching over 7 bases. The trim removed 3 bases at V and 0 bases at J, leaving 2 bases unmatched. From germline, CDR1 is SGHNT and CDR2 YYREEE (reference sequence). The CDR3 contains 14 residues. CDR3 DNA: TGTGCCAGCAGCTCGGGACAGACTAACTATGGCTACACCTTC. Its protein is CASSSGQTNYGYTF.

This chain joins TRBV5-1 and TRBJ2-7, with no clear D. Deletions cut 5 bases from V and 0 bases from J, with 9 bases between. CDR1 SGHRS and CDR2 YFSETQ come from the germline V gene. The CDR3 sequence is 13 residues long. The CDR3 protein is CASRWTYSYEQYF. Written as DNA, the CDR3 is TGCGCCAGCAGGTGGACGTACTCCTACGAGCAGTACTTC.

The chain links TRBV2 to TRBJ1-1; D possibly corresponds to TRBD1 (5 bases). The V end lost 1 base, the J end lost 0 bases, and 6 bases lay between the germline ends. The CDR3 covers 14 residues. CDR1 SNHLY and CDR2 FYNNEI come from the germline V gene. CDR3 nucleotides: TGTGCCAGCAGTGAAGAGACAGTGAACACTGAAGCTTTCTTT. This gives the protein CASSEETVNTEAFF.

The chain is built from TRBV3-1 (or the pseudogene TRBV3-2) and TRBJ2-2; the D is unclear. CDR3 length: 14 amino acids. Per the germline V gene, CDR1 is LGHDT and CDR2 is YNNKEL (reference sequence). Between the trimmed V and J ends, which lost 0 bases and 6 bases, there was a span of 8 bases. CDR3 in DNA: TGTGCCAGCAGCCAAGATAGCTTTTCCGGGGAGCTGTTTTTT. This sequence encodes CASSQDSFSGELFF.

The V and J genes are TRBV2 and TRBJ2-3, with 7 bases that match TRBD2. Germline CDR1 is SNHLY and CDR2 is FYNNEI. This CDR3 region has 18 residues. The J segment lost 0 bases and the V segment lost 0 bases, leaving 9 bases of the junction unmatched. CDR3 amino acids: CASSEAGPGGWSTDTQYF. Here the CDR3 DNA reads TGTGCCAGCAGTGAAGCCGGCCCGGGAGGTTGGAGCACAGATACGCAGTATTTT. Looking up the rest from reference TRBV2 and TRBJ2-3 gives the full variable domain: EPEVTQTPSHQVTQMGQEVILRCVPISNHLYFYWYRQILGQKVEFLVSFYNNEISEKSEIFDDQFSVERPDGSNFTLKIRSTKLEDSAMYFCASSEAGPGGWSTDTQYFGPGTRLTVL.

V and J are TRBV28 and TRBJ2-7; D unresolved. The CDR3 runs to 12 residues. Germline CDR1 and CDR2: MDHEN and SYDVKM. The germline V and J ends were trimmed by 4 bases and 4 bases, with 8 bases remaining between them. The CDR3 region is CASSSSPYEQYF. Written as DNA, the CDR3 is TGTGCCAGCAGTTCGTCACCGTACGAGCAGTACTTC.

The chain has TRBV18 and TRBJ1-2; 11 bases map to TRBD1. Germline CDR1 KGHSH, CDR2 LQKENI. CDR3 size: 16 residues. The trim removed 5 bases at V and 3 bases at J, leaving 8 bases unmatched. The CDR3 region is CASSSGQGERYYGYTF. The CDR3, as DNA: TGTGCCAGCTCATCGGGACAGGGGGAGAGATACTATGGCTACACCTTC. Looking up the rest from reference TRBV18 and TRBJ1-2 gives the full variable domain: NAGVMQNPRHLVRRRGQEARLRCSPMKGHSHVYWYRQLPEEGLKFMVYLQKENIIDESGMPKERFSAEFPKEGPSILRIQQVVRGDSAAYFCASSSGQGERYYGYTFGSGTRLTVV.

The V call is TRBV20-1, the J call TRBJ1-6; tentative D call: TRBD1 (6 bases). The V and J ends lost 3 bases and 10 bases respectively, with 19 bases between them. The CDR3 has 15 residues. The germline V gene encodes CDR1 DFQATT and CDR2 SNEGSKA (reference sequence). This chain's CDR3 is CSASMVRGRRSPLHF. CDR3 in DNA: TGCAGTGCTAGTATGGTCAGGGGAAGAAGGTCACCCCTCCACTTT.

CDR3 nucleotide sequence: TGTGCCAGCACCTTCTCCCACTCGTATAATTCACCCCTCCACTTT. Protein product: CASTFSHSYNSPLHF. The chain carries TRBV14 and TRBJ1-6; D is ambiguous. V dropped 7 bases and J dropped 4 bases, with 14 bases sitting between them. Looked up from germline, CDR1 is SGHDN and CDR2 is FVKESK. The CDR3 runs to 15 residues.

The V call is TRBV4-2, the J call TRBJ1-2; 7 nucleotides line up with TRBD1. Losses at the gene ends were 6 bases for V and 2 bases for J; bases not matched to a gene: 3. The V gene's germline CDR1 is LGHNA and CDR2 YNFKEQ. The CDR3 contains 13 residues. CDR3 amino acids: CASRGQINYGYTF. The CDR3 bases are TGTGCCAGCAGGGGACAGATCAACTATGGCTACACCTTC.